What follows describes a single T cell receptor (beta chain). Its antigen is still unknown. At the DNA level, this CDR3 is encoded by other sequences in the same sample as well. Germline CDR1 MDHEN, CDR2 SYDVKM. CDR3 size: 14 residues. V was clipped by 10 bases and J by 4 bases, with 19 bases between them. The data stem from a study of cytomegalovirus exposure and HLA in healthy donors. Study observations and caveats: Per a prior analysis, the majority of TCR beta V segments were productive roughly 90% or roughly 30% of the time.

PCR involved 60 Vbeta and 13 Jbeta primers. Profiled with immunoSEQ multiplex PCR; TCRdb holds only in-frame clones, not every one. Among approximately 150,000 clones, roughly 80% were seen once, and the ten largest hold about 7.7%. The sequenced sample was PBMCs. V gene TRBV28 combines with J gene TRBJ1-2; D is perhaps TRBD1 (5 bases). This clonotype was obtained from a woman in her 30s in good health and CMV-seropositive. This chain's CDR3 is CAISPLGDFYGYTF. CDR3 coding DNA: TGTGCCATCTCCCCCCTAGGGGACTTCTATGGCTACACCTTC.